This T cell receptor (beta chain) was recovered during a study of OX40 agonist ivuxolimab in advanced cancers. Turning to the study itself: Three patients had partial responses: one hepatocellular carcinoma, two cutaneous melanoma.

The CDR3 covers 14 residues. CDR1 LNHDA and CDR2 SQIVND come from the germline V gene (reference sequence). Trimming removed 6 bases from V and 1 base from J, with 12 bases in between. This table comes from immunoSEQ multiplex PCR, and its TCRdb copy is limited to in-frame clones, with some not included. The sample includes over 85,000 clones, roughly 90% of them seen just once. Study-wide results and limits: The study found among the lowest clonal expansion in partial responders at 0.1-3.0 mg/kg.

Notes on this clone: The antigen is undetermined.

The sample here was CD4+ or CD8+ T cells sorted from blood, taken in a trial of the OX40 agonist ivuxolimab. The sequence came from an adult with an advanced solid tumor such as melanoma, head and neck, liver or kidney cancer. The rearrangement uses TRBV19 and TRBJ1-1; the D gene is possibly TRBD1 (6 bases). CDR3: CASRHRVQNTEAFF. DNA of the CDR3: TGTGCCAGTAGACACAGGGTTCAGAACACTGAAGCTTTCTTT.